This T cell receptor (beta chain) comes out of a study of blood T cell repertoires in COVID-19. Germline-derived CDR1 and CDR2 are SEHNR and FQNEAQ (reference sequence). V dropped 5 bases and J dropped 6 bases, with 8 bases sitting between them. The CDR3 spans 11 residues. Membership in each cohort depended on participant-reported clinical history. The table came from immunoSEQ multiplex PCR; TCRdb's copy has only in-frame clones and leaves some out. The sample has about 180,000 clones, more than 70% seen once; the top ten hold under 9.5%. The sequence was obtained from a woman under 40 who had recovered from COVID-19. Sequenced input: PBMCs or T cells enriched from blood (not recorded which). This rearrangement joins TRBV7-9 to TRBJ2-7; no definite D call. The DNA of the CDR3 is TGTGCCAGCAGCCAGATGGCCGAGCAGTACTTC. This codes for CASSQMAEQYF.